Detailed here is one T cell receptor beta chain. This clonotype was counted at least ten times. Its antigen is not yet known. No quality values exist for individual bases; no much larger clone is one base distant. The sample belongs to a study of patients and donors after allogeneic stem cell transplantation (dated by TCRdb to about 2020). Library preparation was by RT-PCR. Sequenced using a NextSeq 550. TCRdb ran its own pipeline on the public reads, namely fastp trimming at Q25 and MiXCR clone calling, and kept in-frame beta chains. Duplicate CDR3 protein sequences are folded into a single record with the most common DNA and genes. Across this sample there are roughly 880,000 distinct CDR3 sequences, with 18% seen only once. The ten biggest clones cover approximately 5.9% of the sample. Trimming takes 4 bases from V and 5 bases from J, and the germline ends sit 11 bases apart. Per the germline V gene, ENHRY is the CDR1 and SYGVKD is the CDR2. The CDR3, cysteine through phenylalanine, is 14 amino acids long. CDR3 DNA only is kept here, 42 bases in frame from base 1.

Specimen: blood, either unsorted or a sorted T cell fraction (not recorded which). This TCR was recovered from a human donor who was either an allogeneic HSCT recipient or a stem cell or donor lymphocyte infusion donor (not recorded which). It is not recorded whose cells these are; they may come from a transplant donor. The sequence is built from TRBV10-3 and TRBJ2-2; TRBD2 might be the D gene, on 5 matching bases. The nucleotide sequence reads as follows: TGTGCCATCAGTGTTCGGGAAGGGACCGGGGAGCTGTTTTTT. The resulting protein is CAISVREGTGELFF.